This passage covers 31 T cell receptor beta chains from one sample sequenced in a study of T-cell reconstitution after alpha-beta-depleted transplantation in children. Researchers prepared the TCRbeta library using unique molecular identifiers, the study reports. Each CDR3 protein gets one entry after TCRdb re-called the PCR reads with MiXCR. The data show some 500,000 distinct CDR3 sequences, around 18% seen once. Sequences were derived from PBMCs from the stem cell graft donor, sampled from the stem cell graft. The receptor source for this set is a human donor who donated a stem cell graft to a child with acute lymphoblastic leukemia.

This rearrangement joins TRBV20-1 to TRBJ1-5; D might be TRBD1 (6 bases). The CDR3 runs to 13 residues. The V end lost 1 base, the J end lost 9 bases, and 13 bases lay between the germline ends. CDR1 DFQATT and CDR2 SNEGSKA come from the germline V gene (reference sequence). CDR3 DNA sequence: TGCAGTGCTAGAGGGGACACGGATCGGCCCCAGCATTTT. It is translated as CSARGDTDRPQHF.

This clonotype has only a few counts. The rearrangement uses TRBV15 and TRBJ1-4, with 8 bases matching TRBD1. J was trimmed by 5 bases and V by 1 base; bases with no gene match: 0. The CDR3 loop spans 14 amino acids. The germline V gene encodes CDR1 LNHNV and CDR2 YYDKDF (reference sequence). The CDR3 is CATSRGDRNEKLFF. The CDR3 DNA reads as TGTGCCACCAGCAGAGGGGACAGGAATGAAAAACTGTTTTTT. The whole variable domain, filled in from reference TRBV15 and TRBJ1-4, reads DAMVIQNPRYQVTQFGKPVTLSCSQTLNHNVMYWYQQKSSQAPKLLFHYYDKDFNNEADTPDNFQSRRPNTSFCFLDIRSPGLGDTAMYLCATSRGDRNEKLFFGSGTQLSVL.

This clonotype was seen a handful of times. In DNA form, the CDR3 reads TGTGCCAGCAGCCGGACAGAGTACGAGCAGTACTTC. Its translation: CASSRTEYEQYF. This chain connects TRBV7-9 to TRBJ2-7; a weak D match, TRBD1 (6 bases). Trimming took off 5 bases at V and 4 bases at J, with 9 bases between the two ends. Germline loops: CDR1 SEHNR, CDR2 FQNEAQ (reference sequence). CDR3 length: 12 amino acids.

This clonotype was picked up many times. This chain joins TRBV5-6 and TRBJ2-5; tentatively, D is TRBD1 (5 bases). Between the trimmed V and J ends, which lost 1 base and 2 bases, there was a span of 15 bases. In germline, CDR1 is SGHDT, CDR2 YYEEEE. This CDR3 contains 16 residues. This CDR3 is CASSLRGSLAQETQYF. CDR3 nucleotide sequence: TGTGCCAGCAGCTTGAGGGGAAGCTTAGCACAAGAGACCCAGTACTTC.

V gene TRBV7-7 combines with J gene TRBJ2-5, with D uncertain. CDR1 SSHAT and CDR2 FNYEAQ come from the germline V gene (reference sequence). Between the trimmed V and J ends, which lost 3 bases and 1 base, there was a span of 9 bases. There are 14 residues in the CDR3. In nucleotides, the CDR3 is TGTGCCAGCAGCTTCTCGGGTTTCCAAGAGACCCAGTACTTC. Amino acids: CASSFSGFQETQYF. The full variable domain, completed using reference TRBV7-7 and TRBJ2-5, is GAGVSQSPRYKVTKRGQDVTLRCDPISSHATLYWYQQALGQGPEFLTYFNYEAQPDKSGLPSDRFSAERPEGSISTLTIQRTEQRDSAMYRCASSFSGFQETQYFGPGTRLLVL.

The gene calls are TRBV20-1 and TRBJ2-7; TRBD1 matches 8 bases. The ends lost 4 bases at V and 2 bases at J; junction bases unmatched: 7. Per the germline V gene, CDR1 is DFQATT and CDR2 is SNEGSKA (reference sequence). CDR3 length: 14 amino acids. CDR3 bases: TGCAGTGCTACTGGACAGGGAAAGCCCTACGAGCAGTACTTC. Encoded protein: CSATGQGKPYEQYF.

V is TRBV9 and J is TRBJ2-5; maybe TRBD2 (7 bases). Per germline, CDR1 SGDLS and CDR2 YYNGEE. Trimming took off 2 bases at V and 0 bases at J, with 14 bases between the two ends. CDR3 length: 16 residues. CDR3 nucleotides: TGTGCCAGCAGCGTGTCTAGCGGACAGTACCAAGAGACCCAGTACTTC. It codes for CASSVSSGQYQETQYF.

Many counts were recorded for this clonotype. This chain uses TRBV29-1 with TRBJ1-5; D is unclear. The CDR3 is 13 residues long. Trimming removed 4 bases from V and 3 bases from J, with 10 bases in between. Germline assignment: CDR1 SQVTM and CDR2 ANQGSEA. CDR3: CSVAVFANQPQHF. CDR3 coding DNA: TGCAGCGTTGCAGTTTTTGCCAATCAGCCCCAGCATTTT. The full variable domain, in which reference TRBV29-1 and TRBJ1-5 provide the parts outside the CDR3, is SAVISQKPSRDICQRGTSLTIQCQVDSQVTMMFWYRQQPGQSLTLIATANQGSEATYESGFVIDKFPISRPNLTFSTLTVSNMSPEDSSIYLCSVAVFANQPQHFGDGTRLSIL.

The sample holds a few counts of this clonotype. The rearrangement uses TRBV5-1 and TRBJ1-5; TRBD1 is a possible D gene (5 bases). V was pared by 3 bases and J by 5 bases, with 9 bases between. The CDR3 sequence is 13 residues long. Germline assignment: CDR1 SGHRS and CDR2 YFSETQ. The CDR3 bases are TGCGCCAGCAGCTGGGACTGGGATCAGCCCCAGCATTTT. Its protein is CASSWDWDQPQHF.

This clonotype was detected only a few times. The chain joins TRBV20-1 to TRBJ2-1, with 11 bases fitting TRBD2. Germline assignment: CDR1 DFQATT and CDR2 SNEGSKA (reference sequence). Trimming cost V 3 bases and J 4 bases; bases outside gene matches: 2. This CDR3 has 14 amino acids. CDR3 sequence reads: CSARGTSGYNEQFF. The CDR3 DNA reads as TGCAGTGCTAGGGGGACTAGCGGATACAATGAGCAGTTCTTC.

The table lists this clonotype with a few counts. V usage is TRBV6-1 and J usage is TRBJ1-2; 8 bases match TRBD1. The length of the CDR3 is 17 residues. V lost 6 bases and J lost 0; bases outside the gene matches: 12. CDR1 is MNHNS and CDR2 is SASEGT in the germline V gene. This chain's CDR3 is CASSLTGGPNTNYGYTF. The DNA of the CDR3 is TGTGCCAGCAGCCTAACAGGGGGTCCAAATACTAACTATGGCTACACCTTC.

The genes are TRBV11-1 and TRBJ1-5; 7 positions agree with TRBD1. J gave up 7 bases and V 4 bases, and 7 bases lay outside the gene matches. Per the germline V gene, CDR1 is SGHAT and CDR2 is FQDESV (reference sequence). This CDR3 has 14 residues. The CDR3 region is CASSSTGRDQPQHF. CDR3 bases: TGTGCCAGCAGCTCGACAGGGAGAGACCAGCCCCAGCATTTT.

The chain combines TRBV12-3 or TRBV12-4 with TRBJ1-2; D is unresolved. The ends were cut back, 1 base at V and 4 bases at J, with 10 bases in the middle. This CDR3 region has 14 residues. CDR3 in DNA: TGTGCCAGCAGTTTAGTCCCAATGACCTATGGCTACACCTTC. As protein: CASSLVPMTYGYTF.

This clonotype was found a few times. V and J are TRBV19 and TRBJ2-7; 8 bases align to TRBD1. J was trimmed by 2 bases and V by 5 bases; bases with no gene match: 8. The CDR3 consists of 15 residues. CDR1 and CDR2 (germline): LNHDA, SQIVND (reference sequence). The CDR3 loop is CASSVGQGGTYEQYF. In DNA, the CDR3 is TGTGCCAGTAGTGTAGGACAGGGAGGCACCTACGAGCAGTACTTC.

The sample holds a few counts of this clonotype. V and J are TRBV21-1 and TRBJ2-2; the table's TRBD2 call for D was not verified on the DNA. TRBV21-1 is labeled a pseudogene. The CDR3 loop spans 17 amino acids. The CDR3 loop reads CASSSRHRDSNTGELFF. The CDR3 DNA reads as TGTGCCAGCAGCAGCCGACACCGGGACTCAAACACCGGGGAGCTGTTTTTT.

V and J are TRBV4-1 and TRBJ2-7, with 8 bases that match TRBD2. Looked up from germline, CDR1 is MGHRA and CDR2 is YSYEKL. V lost 0 bases and J lost 0; bases outside the gene matches: 4. The CDR3 spans 16 residues. In nucleotides, the CDR3 is TGCGCCAGCAGCCAAGATTTTAGCGGGACCTCCTACGAGCAGTACTTC. Its translation: CASSQDFSGTSYEQYF.

The rearrangement joins TRBV6-6 to TRBJ2-7, with a tentative D call TRBD1 (5 bases). The CDR3 covers 13 residues. Looked up from germline, CDR1 is MNHNY and CDR2 is SVGAGI (reference sequence). Trimming pared 8 bases from V and 2 bases from J, leaving 13 bases between. The CDR3 here is CASVDSSAYEQYF. The DNA for the CDR3 is TGTGCCAGCGTTGACAGTTCTGCCTACGAGCAGTACTTC.

This chain joins TRBV29-1 and TRBJ1-2; D unresolved. Germline V gene sequence: CDR1 SQVTM, CDR2 ANQGSEA. Trimming pared 7 bases from V and 4 bases from J, leaving 10 bases between. CDR3 size: 11 residues. CDR3 sequence reads: CSEHPLYGYTF. CDR3 in DNA: TGCAGCGAACATCCCCTCTATGGCTACACCTTC.

This clonotype was seen a few times. This chain connects TRBV4-1 to TRBJ1-2; a possible D gene is TRBD1 (6 bases). There are 15 residues in the CDR3. CDR1 and CDR2 (germline): MGHRA, YSYEKL. V shed 4 bases and J shed 8 bases, with 20 bases lying between them. CDR3 in DNA: TGCGCCAGCAGCCTAACAGCCGGGACAAGGGAGGGCTACACCTTC. Translation: CASSLTAGTREGYTF.

On this clonotype itself: Sequence at one end of the junction differs from germline and may be a read error. The chain recombines TRBV6-1 with TRBJ2-7, with 7 positions matching TRBD1. Germline V gene data show CDR1 as MNHNS and CDR2 as SASEGT. The CDR3 length is 13 residues. CDR3 in amino acids: CASSGQGPHDQYF. The DNA of the CDR3 is TGTGCCAGCAGTGGACAGGGCCCCCACGACCAGTACTTC.

The rearrangement joins TRBV7-6 to TRBJ2-7, with a possible D match to TRBD2 (6 bases). In germline, CDR1 is SGHVS, CDR2 FNYEAQ. This CDR3 has 17 residues. V dropped 1 base and J dropped 0 bases, with 16 bases sitting between them. Here the CDR3 DNA reads TGTGCCAGCAGCTTAGGATGGGGGGAGGTCACCTCCTACGAGCAGTACTTC. This gives the protein CASSLGWGEVTSYEQYF.

In this sample, this clonotype turned up a few times. V usage is TRBV4-1 and J usage is TRBJ2-1; tentatively, D is TRBD1 or TRBD2 (5 bases each). Trimming pared 1 base from V and 7 bases from J, leaving 8 bases between. The length of the CDR3 is 13 residues. CDR1 and CDR2 from the germline V gene are MGHRA and YSYEKL. The CDR3 nucleotides are TGCGCCAGCAGCCAAGTAGAGGGGAATGAGCAGTTCTTC. Protein product: CASSQVEGNEQFF.

The chain recombines TRBV5-1 with TRBJ2-2; the D gene could be TRBD1 or TRBD2 (5 bases each). There are 17 residues in the CDR3. CDR1 and CDR2 (germline): SGHRS, YFSETQ. Trimming shortened V by 2 bases and J by 5 bases, and 19 bases separated the two germline ends. The CDR3 coding sequence is TGCGCCAGCAGCTTCCCGACGACGGGGCCATCGACCGGGGAGCTGTTTTTT. Translating gives CASSFPTTGPSTGELFF.

This clonotype has just a few counts. The V gene is TRBV19, the J gene TRBJ2-7; 8 nucleotides line up with TRBD1. After removal of 6 bases from V and 2 bases from J, the junction contained 12 bases not matched to a gene. The CDR3 is 16 residues long. Germline V lookup: CDR1 LNHDA, CDR2 SQIVND (reference sequence). The CDR3 is CASRKWTGQATYEQYF. CDR3 bases: TGTGCCAGTAGGAAATGGACAGGGCAAGCGACCTACGAGCAGTACTTC.

This clonotype was detected a few times. V and J are TRBV27 and TRBJ2-1; 13 nucleotides align to TRBD2. After removal of 4 bases from V and 12 bases from J, the junction contained 6 bases not matched to a gene. The CDR3 spans 14 residues. Germline lookup yields CDR1 MNHEY and CDR2 SMNVEV (reference sequence). The CDR3 DNA is TGTGCCAGCAGTTCTCGGACTAGCGGGAGCGGGCAGTTCTTC. Translated: CASSSRTSGSGQFF.

This clonotype was seen ten or more times. The V gene is TRBV29-1, the J gene TRBJ2-7, with 9 nucleotides matching TRBD2. V was clipped by 4 bases and J by 5 bases; unmatched bases: 9. Germline values: CDR1 SQVTM, CDR2 ANQGSEA. The CDR3 is 14 amino acids. In DNA, the CDR3 is TGCAGCGTTGTTAGCCTAGCGGGACACCACGAGCAGTACTTC. Its translation: CSVVSLAGHHEQYF.

V and J are TRBV5-1 and TRBJ2-7; D is perhaps TRBD1 (5 bases). The CDR3 sequence is 13 residues long. Trimming pared 5 bases from V and 0 bases from J, leaving 9 bases between. CDR1 is SGHRS, CDR2 YFSETQ, per germline. The CDR3 nucleotides read TGCGCCAGCAGGGAAGGGGTCTCCTACGAGCAGTACTTC. Translation gives CASREGVSYEQYF.

The chain carries TRBV7-3 and TRBJ1-1, with D possibly TRBD1 on 6 matching bases. The CDR3 length is 17 residues. Between the trimmed V and J ends, which lost 5 bases and 0 bases, there was a span of 19 bases. CDR1 and CDR2 from the germline V gene are SGHTA and FQGTGA. The CDR3 is CASSPRGGDYMNTEAFF. The DNA for the CDR3 is TGTGCCAGCAGCCCCCGCGGGGGCGACTACATGAACACTGAAGCTTTCTTT.

This clonotype showed up many times. The genes are TRBV20-1 and TRBJ1-4; TRBD1 matches 7 bases. Germline assignment: CDR1 DFQATT and CDR2 SNEGSKA (reference sequence). The CDR3 totals 13 residues. J was trimmed by 5 bases and V by 6 bases; bases with no gene match: 6. The CDR3 here is CSALRGVNEKLFF. The CDR3, as DNA: TGCAGTGCACTCAGGGGGGTCAATGAAAAACTGTTTTTT.

In the case of this clonotype: Being one base from a much bigger clone, this may be a read error. The rearrangement links TRBV10-3 to TRBJ2-3, with 9 bases lining up with TRBD1. Germline-derived CDR1 and CDR2 are ENHRY and SYGVKD. Unmatched junction bases numbered 7, after V lost 7 bases and J lost 2 bases. The CDR3 length is 15 residues. CDR3 in amino acids: CAITERDRATDTQYF. The DNA for the CDR3 is TGTGCCATCACTGAAAGGGACAGGGCCACAGATACGCAGTATTTT.

The CDR3 region is CASSQKGSGSTDTQYF. CDR3 nucleotide sequence: TGCGCCAGCAGCCAGAAGGGGAGCGGCAGCACAGATACGCAGTATTTT. The rearrangement joins TRBV4-1 to TRBJ2-3, with D perhaps matching TRBD1 or TRBD2 (5 bases each). V was cut by 3 bases and J by 0 bases, with 13 bases left in between. The germline V gene has CDR1 MGHRA and CDR2 YSYEKL. CDR3 length: 16 residues.